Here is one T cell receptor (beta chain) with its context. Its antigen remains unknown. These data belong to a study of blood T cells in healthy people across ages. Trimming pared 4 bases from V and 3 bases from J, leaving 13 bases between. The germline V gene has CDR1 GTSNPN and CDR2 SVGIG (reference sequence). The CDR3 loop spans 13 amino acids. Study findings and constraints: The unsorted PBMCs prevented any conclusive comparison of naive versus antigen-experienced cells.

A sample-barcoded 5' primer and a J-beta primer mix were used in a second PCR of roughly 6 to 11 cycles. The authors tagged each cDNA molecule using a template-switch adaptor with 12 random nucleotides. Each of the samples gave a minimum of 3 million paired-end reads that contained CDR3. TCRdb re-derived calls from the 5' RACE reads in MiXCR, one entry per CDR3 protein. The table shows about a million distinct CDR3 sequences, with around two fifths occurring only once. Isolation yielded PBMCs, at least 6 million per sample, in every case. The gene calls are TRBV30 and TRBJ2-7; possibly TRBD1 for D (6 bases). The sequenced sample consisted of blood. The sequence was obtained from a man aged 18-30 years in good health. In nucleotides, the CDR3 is TGTGCCTGGACTGCGGACAGTCTCTACGAGCAGTACTTC. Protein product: CAWTADSLYEQYF.